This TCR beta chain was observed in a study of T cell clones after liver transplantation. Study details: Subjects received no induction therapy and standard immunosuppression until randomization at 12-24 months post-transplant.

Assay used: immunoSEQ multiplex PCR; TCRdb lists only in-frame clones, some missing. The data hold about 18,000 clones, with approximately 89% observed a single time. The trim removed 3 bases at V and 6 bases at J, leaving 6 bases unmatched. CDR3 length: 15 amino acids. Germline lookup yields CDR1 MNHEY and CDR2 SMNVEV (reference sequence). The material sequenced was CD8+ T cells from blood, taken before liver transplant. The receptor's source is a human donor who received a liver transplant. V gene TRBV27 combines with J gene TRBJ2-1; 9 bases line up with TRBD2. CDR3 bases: TGTGCCAGCAGTTTGGCGGGAGGGCCATCCAATGAGCAGTTCTTC. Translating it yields CASSLAGGPSNEQFF.